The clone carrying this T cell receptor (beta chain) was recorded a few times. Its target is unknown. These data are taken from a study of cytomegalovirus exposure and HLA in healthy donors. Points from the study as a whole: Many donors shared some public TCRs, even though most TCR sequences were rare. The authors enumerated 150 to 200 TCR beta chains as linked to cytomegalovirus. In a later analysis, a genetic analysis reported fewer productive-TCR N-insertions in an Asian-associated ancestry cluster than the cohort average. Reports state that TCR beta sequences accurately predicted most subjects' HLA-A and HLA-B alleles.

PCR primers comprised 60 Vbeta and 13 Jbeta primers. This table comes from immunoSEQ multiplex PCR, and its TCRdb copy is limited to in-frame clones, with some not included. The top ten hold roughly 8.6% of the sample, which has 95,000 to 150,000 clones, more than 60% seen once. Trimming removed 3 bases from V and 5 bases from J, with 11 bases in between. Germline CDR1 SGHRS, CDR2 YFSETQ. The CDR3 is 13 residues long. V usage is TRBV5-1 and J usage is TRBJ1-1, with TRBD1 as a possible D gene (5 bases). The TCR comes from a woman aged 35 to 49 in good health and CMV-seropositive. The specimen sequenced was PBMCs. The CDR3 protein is CASSSSGGTEAFF. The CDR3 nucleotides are TGCGCCAGCAGCTCCTCGGGGGGTACTGAAGCTTTCTTT.